Below are 5 T cell receptor beta chains sequenced from a single sample in a study (dated by TCRdb to between 2015 and 2017). Library preparation employed 5' RACE. The run used an Illumina MiSeq. In TCRdb, the public reads were trimmed at Q25 with fastp and aligned with MiXCR, with productive beta chains retained. Rows are unified per CDR3 protein, each entry keeping the most common DNA and genes. For this sample there are roughly 56,000 distinct CDR3 sequences; more than 25% appear just once. The ten most abundant clones make up 2% to 2.5% of the sample. Sequences were obtained from tumor-infiltrating naive CD4+ T cells sorted from the breast tumor. The cell subset or site label of this sample denotes: naive CD4+ T cells, CD4+CD45RA+CD25-. The receptors derive from a female donor with breast cancer.

Details on this clonotype: This may stem from a read error, because a much larger clone lies one nucleotide away. The V gene is TRBV9, the J gene TRBJ2-3; D is undetermined. The CDR3 covers 14 residues. Per the germline V gene, CDR1 is SGDLS and CDR2 is YYNGEE. Here the CDR3 reads CAGSEDHGTDTQYF. The DNA for the CDR3 is TGTGCCGGCAGCGAGGACCACGGCACAGATACGCAGTATTTT.

The genes are TRBV6-1 and TRBJ2-7, with D possibly being TRBD1 (5 bases). The CDR3 has 15 residues. Per germline, CDR1 MNHNS and CDR2 SASEGT. V was shortened by 11 bases and J by 1 base, with 21 bases between the two germline ends. The CDR3 DNA follows: TGTGCCGGCACCCCAGGGCACAGTCTATCCTACGAGCAGTACTTC. Translating gives CAGTPGHSLSYEQYF.

The chain couples TRBV20-1 to TRBJ2-2; 8 bases are a match to TRBD2. CDR1 is DFQATT, CDR2 SNEGSKA, per germline (reference sequence). The CDR3 sequence is 14 residues long. V lost 3 bases, J lost 1 base, and 1 base stayed unmatched. The CDR3: CSARAGGNTGELFF. The CDR3 DNA reads as TGCAGTGCTAGGGCGGGAGGGAACACCGGGGAGCTGTTTTTT.

This clonotype showed up many times. The rearrangement links TRBV20-1 to TRBJ2-5, with D unresolved. Trimming left V 2 bases short and J 4 bases short, with 8 bases between. The CDR3 consists of 12 residues. CDR1 DFQATT and CDR2 SNEGSKA come from the germline V gene (reference sequence). CDR3 DNA: TGCAGTGCTAGAAACCTCAGAGAGACCCAGTACTTC. Translation: CSARNLRETQYF.

Only a few counts were recorded for this clonotype. The chain joins TRBV20-1 to TRBJ2-7, with D uncertain. Germline V gene lookup returns CDR1 DFQATT and CDR2 SNEGSKA (reference sequence). The CDR3 has 10 residues. Between the trimmed V and J ends, which lost 3 bases and 5 bases, there was a span of 5 bases. The CDR3, as DNA: TGCAGTGCTAGTGAGGACGAGCAGTACTTC. The encoded protein is CSASEDEQYF.